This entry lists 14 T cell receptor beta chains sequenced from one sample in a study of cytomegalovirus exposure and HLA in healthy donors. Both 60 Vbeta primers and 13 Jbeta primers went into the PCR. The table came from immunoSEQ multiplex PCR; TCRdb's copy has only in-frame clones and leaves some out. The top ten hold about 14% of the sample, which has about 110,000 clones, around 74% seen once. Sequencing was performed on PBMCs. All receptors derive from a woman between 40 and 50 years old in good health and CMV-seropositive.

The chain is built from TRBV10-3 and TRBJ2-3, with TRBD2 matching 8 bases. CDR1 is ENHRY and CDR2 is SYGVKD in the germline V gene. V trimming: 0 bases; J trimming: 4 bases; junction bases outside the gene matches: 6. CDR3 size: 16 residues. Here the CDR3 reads CAISESSGARPDTQYF. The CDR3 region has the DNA TGTGCCATCAGTGAGTCTAGCGGGGCGAGACCAGATACGCAGTATTTT.

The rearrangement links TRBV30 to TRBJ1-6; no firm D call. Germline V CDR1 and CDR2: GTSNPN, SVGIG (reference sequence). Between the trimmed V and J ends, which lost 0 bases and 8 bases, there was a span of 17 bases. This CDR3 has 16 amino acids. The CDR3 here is CAWSVSGGLADSPLHF. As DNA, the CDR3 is TGTGCCTGGAGTGTATCCGGCGGGCTGGCGGATTCACCCCTCCACTTT.

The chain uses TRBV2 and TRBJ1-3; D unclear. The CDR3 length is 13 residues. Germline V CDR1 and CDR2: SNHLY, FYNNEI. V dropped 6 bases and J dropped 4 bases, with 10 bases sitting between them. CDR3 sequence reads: CASRGEAGNTIYF. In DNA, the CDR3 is TGTGCCAGCAGGGGTGAGGCGGGAAACACCATATATTTT.

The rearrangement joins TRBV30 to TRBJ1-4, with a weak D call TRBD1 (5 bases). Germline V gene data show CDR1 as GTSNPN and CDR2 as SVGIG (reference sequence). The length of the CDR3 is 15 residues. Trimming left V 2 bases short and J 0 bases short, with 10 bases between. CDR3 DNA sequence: TGTGCCTGGAGTTGGGGGGTTGCAACTAATGAAAAACTGTTTTTT. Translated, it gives CAWSWGVATNEKLFF.

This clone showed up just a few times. The CDR3 is CASSLAGGNNGNTIYF. The CDR3 region has the DNA TGTGCCAGCAGCTTAGCGGGCGGGAACAATGGAAACACCATATATTTT. The chain employs TRBV7-2 and TRBJ1-3; D gene unclear. V dropped 0 bases and J dropped 3 bases, with 12 bases sitting between them. The CDR3 contains 16 residues. Germline CDR1 SGHTA, CDR2 FQGNSA.

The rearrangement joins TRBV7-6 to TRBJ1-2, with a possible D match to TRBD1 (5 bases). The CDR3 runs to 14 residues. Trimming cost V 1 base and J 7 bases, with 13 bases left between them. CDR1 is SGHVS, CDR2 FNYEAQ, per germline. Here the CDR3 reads CASSLGGAESGYTF. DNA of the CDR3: TGTGCCAGCAGCTTAGGCGGGGCGGAGTCTGGCTACACCTTC.

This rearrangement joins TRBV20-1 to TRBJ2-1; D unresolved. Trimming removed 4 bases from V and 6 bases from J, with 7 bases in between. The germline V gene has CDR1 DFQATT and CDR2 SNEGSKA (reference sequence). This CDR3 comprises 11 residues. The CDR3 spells CSANVVNEQFF. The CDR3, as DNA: TGCAGTGCTAATGTAGTCAATGAGCAGTTCTTC.

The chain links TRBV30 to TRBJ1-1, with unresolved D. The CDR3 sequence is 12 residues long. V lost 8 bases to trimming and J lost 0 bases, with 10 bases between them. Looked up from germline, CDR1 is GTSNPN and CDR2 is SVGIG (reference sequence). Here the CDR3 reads CATGAMNTEAFF. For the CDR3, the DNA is TGTGCCACTGGAGCCATGAACACTGAAGCTTTCTTT.

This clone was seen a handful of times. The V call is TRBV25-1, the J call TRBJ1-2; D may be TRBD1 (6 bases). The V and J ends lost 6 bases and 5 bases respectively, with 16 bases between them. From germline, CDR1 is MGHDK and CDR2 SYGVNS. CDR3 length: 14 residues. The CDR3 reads CASRDSQGWYGYTF. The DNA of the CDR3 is TGTGCCAGCAGAGATTCACAGGGTTGGTATGGCTACACCTTC.

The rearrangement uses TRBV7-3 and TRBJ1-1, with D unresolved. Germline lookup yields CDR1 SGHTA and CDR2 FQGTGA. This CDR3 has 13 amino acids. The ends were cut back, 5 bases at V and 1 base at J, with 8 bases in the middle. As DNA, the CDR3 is TGTGCCAGCAGCAACAGTGAGAACACTGAAGCTTTCTTT. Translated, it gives CASSNSENTEAFF.

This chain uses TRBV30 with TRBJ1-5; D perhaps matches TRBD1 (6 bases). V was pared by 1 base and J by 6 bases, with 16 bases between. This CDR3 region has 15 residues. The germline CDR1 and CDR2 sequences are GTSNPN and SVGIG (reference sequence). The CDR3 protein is CAWSATDRPAQPQHF. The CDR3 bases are TGTGCCTGGAGTGCTACAGACAGGCCGGCTCAGCCCCAGCATTTT.

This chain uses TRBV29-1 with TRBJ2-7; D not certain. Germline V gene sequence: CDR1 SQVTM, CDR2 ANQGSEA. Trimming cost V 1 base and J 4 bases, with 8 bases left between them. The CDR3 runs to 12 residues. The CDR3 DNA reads TGCAGCGTTGAAGGGAGAGAATACGAGCAGTACTTC. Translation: CSVEGREYEQYF.

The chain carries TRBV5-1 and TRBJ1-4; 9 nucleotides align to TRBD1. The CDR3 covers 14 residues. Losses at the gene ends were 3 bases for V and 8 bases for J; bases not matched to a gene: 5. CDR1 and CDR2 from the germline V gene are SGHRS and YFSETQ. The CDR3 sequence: CASSSQGASEKLFF. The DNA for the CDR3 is TGCGCCAGCAGCTCACAGGGGGCGTCCGAAAAACTGTTTTTT.

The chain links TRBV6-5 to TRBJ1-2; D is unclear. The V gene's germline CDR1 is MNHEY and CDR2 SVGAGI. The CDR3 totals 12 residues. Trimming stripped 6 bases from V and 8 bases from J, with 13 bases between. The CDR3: CASSPAGGGYTF. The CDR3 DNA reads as TGTGCCAGCAGCCCCGCGGGCGGCGGCTACACCTTC.